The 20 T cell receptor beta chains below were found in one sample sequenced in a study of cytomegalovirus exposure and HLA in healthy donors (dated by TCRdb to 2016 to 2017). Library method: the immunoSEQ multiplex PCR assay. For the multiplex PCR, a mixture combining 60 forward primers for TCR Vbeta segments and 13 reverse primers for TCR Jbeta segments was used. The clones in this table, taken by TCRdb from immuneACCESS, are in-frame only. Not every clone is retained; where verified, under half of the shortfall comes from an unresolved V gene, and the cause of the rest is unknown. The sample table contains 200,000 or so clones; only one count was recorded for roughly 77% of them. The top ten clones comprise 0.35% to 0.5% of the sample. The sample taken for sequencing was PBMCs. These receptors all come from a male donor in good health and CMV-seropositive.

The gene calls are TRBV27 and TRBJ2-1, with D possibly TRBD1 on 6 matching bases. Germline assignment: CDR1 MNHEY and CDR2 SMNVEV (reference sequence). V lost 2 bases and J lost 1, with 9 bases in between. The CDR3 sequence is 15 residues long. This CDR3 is CASSLGQGSYNEQFF. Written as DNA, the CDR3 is TGTGCCAGCAGTTTAGGGCAGGGGTCCTACAATGAGCAGTTCTTC.

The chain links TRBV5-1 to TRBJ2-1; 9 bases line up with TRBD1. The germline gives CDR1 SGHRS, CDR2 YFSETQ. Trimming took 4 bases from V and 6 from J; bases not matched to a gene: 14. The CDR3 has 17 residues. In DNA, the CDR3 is TGCGCCAGCAGCCTTTCCGGGACAGGGCGGACTTCCAATGAGCAGTTCTTC. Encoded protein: CASSLSGTGRTSNEQFF.

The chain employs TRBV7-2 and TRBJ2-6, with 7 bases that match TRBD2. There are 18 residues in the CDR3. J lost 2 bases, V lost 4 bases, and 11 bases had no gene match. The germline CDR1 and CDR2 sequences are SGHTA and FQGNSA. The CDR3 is CASSSKSGDDPGANVLTF. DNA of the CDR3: TGTGCCAGCAGCTCCAAGAGCGGGGACGATCCTGGGGCCAACGTCCTGACTTTC.

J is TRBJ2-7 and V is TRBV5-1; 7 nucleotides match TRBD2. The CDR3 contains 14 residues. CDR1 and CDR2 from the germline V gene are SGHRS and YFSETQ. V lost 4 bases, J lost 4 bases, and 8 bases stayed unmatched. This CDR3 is CASSRTSIEYEQYF. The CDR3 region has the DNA TGCGCCAGCAGCCGGACTAGTATCGAGTACGAGCAGTACTTC.

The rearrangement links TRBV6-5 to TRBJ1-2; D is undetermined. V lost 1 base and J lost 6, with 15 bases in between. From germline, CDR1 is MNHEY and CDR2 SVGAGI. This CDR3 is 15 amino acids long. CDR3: CASSYYRLGPNGYTF. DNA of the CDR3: TGTGCCAGCAGTTACTACAGACTAGGACCAAATGGCTACACCTTC.

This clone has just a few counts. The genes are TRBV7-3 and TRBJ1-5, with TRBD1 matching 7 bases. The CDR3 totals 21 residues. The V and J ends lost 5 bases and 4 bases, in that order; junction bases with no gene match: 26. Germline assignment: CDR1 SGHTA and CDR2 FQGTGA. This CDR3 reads CASSPKNGQVQGQVQNQPQHF. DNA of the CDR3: TGTGCCAGCAGCCCAAAAAACGGACAGGTTCAAGGGCAGGTTCAAAATCAGCCCCAGCATTTT. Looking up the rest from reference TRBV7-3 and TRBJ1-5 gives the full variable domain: GAGVSQTPSNKVTEKGKYVELRCDPISGHTALYWYRQSLGQGPEFLIYFQGTGAADDSGLPNDRFFAVRPEGSVSTLKIQRTERGDSAVYLCASSPKNGQVQGQVQNQPQHFGDGTRLSIL.

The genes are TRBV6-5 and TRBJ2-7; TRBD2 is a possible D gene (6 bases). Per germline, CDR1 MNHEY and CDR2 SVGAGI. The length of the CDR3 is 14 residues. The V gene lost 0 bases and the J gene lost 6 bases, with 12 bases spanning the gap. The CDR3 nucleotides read TGTGCCAGCAGTTACTCCGCGGGGAACCGCGAGCAGTACTTC. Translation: CASSYSAGNREQYF.

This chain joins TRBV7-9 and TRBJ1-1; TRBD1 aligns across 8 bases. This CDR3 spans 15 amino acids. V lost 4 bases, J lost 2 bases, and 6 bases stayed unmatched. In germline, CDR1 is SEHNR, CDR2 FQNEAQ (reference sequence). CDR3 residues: CASSSQGAPNTEAFF. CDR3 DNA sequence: TGTGCCAGCAGCTCGCAGGGGGCCCCTAACACTGAAGCTTTCTTT.

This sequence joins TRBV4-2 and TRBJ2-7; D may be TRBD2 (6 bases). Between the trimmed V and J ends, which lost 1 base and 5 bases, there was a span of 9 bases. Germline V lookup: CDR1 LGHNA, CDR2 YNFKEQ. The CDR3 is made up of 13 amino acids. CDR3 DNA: TGTGCCAGCAGCCAAGTGGGGGGAAACGAGCAGTACTTC. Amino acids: CASSQVGGNEQYF.

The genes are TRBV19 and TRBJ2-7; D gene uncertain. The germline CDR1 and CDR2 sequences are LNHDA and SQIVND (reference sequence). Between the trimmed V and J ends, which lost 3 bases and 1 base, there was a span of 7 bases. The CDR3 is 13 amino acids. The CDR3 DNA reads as TGTGCCAGTAGTATTGGCAATTCCTACGAGCAGTACTTC. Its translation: CASSIGNSYEQYF. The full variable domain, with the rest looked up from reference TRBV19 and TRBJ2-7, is DGGITQSPKYLFRKEGQNVTLSCEQNLNHDAMYWYRQDPGQGLRLIYYSQIVNDFQKGDIAEGYSVSREKKESFPLTVTSAQKNPTAFYLCASSIGNSYEQYFGPGTRLTVT.

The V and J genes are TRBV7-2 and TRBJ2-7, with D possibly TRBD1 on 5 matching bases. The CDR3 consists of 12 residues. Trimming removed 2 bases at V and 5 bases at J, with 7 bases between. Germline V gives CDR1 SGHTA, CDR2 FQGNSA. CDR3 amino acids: CASSLSGNEQYF. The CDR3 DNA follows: TGTGCCAGCAGCTTATCAGGGAACGAGCAGTACTTC.

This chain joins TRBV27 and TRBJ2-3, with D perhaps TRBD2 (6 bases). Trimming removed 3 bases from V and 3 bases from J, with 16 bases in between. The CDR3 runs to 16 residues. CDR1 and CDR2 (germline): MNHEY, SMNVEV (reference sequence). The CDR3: CASSFTPGVRTDTQYF. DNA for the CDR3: TGTGCCAGCAGTTTCACTCCGGGGGTCCGAACAGATACGCAGTATTTT.

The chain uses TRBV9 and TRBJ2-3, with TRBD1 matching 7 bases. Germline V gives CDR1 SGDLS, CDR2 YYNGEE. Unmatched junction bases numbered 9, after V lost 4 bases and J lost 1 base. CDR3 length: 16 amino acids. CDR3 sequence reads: CASSPRRDSGTDTQYF. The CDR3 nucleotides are TGTGCCAGCAGCCCCCGCCGGGACAGCGGCACAGATACGCAGTATTTT.

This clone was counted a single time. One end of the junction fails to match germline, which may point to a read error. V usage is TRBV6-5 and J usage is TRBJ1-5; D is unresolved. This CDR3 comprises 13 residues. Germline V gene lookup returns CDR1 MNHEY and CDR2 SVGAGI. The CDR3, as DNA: TGTGCCATCAGTGAGAGGGAAGGGCAGCCCCAGCATTTT. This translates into CAISEREGQPQHF.

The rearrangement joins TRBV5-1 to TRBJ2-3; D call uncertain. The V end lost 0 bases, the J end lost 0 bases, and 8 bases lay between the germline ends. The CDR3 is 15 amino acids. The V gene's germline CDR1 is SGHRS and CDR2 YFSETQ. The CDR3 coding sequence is TGCGCCAGCAGCTTGGACCTCGCGAGCACAGATACGCAGTATTTT. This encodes CASSLDLASTDTQYF.

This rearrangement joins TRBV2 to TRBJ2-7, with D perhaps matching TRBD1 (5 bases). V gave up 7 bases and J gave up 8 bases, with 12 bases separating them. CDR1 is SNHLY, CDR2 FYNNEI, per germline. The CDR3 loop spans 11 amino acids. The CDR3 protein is CASNQNRQQYF. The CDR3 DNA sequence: TGTGCCAGCAACCAAAACAGGCAGCAGTACTTC.

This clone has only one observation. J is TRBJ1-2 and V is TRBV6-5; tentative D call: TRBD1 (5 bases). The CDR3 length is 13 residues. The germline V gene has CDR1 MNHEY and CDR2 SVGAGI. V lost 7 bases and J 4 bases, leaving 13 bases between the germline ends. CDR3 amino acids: CASTEGFGYGYTF. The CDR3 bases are TGTGCCAGCACGGAGGGGTTCGGCTATGGCTACACCTTC.

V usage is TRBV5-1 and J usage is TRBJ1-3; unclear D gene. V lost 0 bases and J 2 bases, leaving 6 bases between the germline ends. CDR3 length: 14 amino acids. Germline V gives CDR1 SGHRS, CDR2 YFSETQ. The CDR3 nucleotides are TGCGCCAGCAGCTTGGGGAGGGCTGGAAACACCATATATTTT. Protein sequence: CASSLGRAGNTIYF. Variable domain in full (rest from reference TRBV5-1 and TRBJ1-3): KAGVTQTPRYLIKTRGQQVTLSCSPISGHRSVSWYQQTPGQGLQFLFEYFSETQRNKGNFPGRFSGRQFSNSRSEMNVSTLELGDSALYLCASSLGRAGNTIYFGEGSWLTVV.

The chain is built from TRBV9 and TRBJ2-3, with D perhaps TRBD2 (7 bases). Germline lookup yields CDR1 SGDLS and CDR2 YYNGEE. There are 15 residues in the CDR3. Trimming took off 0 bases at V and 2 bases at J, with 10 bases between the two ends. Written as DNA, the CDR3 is TGTGCCAGCAGCGTAGATGGGGGGGCCACAGATACGCAGTATTTT. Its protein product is CASSVDGGATDTQYF.

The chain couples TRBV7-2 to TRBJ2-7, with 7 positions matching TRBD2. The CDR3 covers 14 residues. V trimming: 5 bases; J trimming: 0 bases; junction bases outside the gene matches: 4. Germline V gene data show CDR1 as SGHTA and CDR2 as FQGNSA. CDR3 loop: CASSPRGSSYEQYF. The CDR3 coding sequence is TGTGCCAGCAGCCCGCGGGGGAGCTCCTACGAGCAGTACTTC.